Listed here are 8 T cell receptor beta chains from one sample, sequenced in a study of blood T cells in healthy people across ages. Primed by a sample-barcoded 5' primer and a J-beta primer mix, a second PCR proceeded for roughly 7 to 11 cycles. MiXCR, run by TCRdb on the 5' RACE reads, gives a single entry per CDR3 protein. The repertoire holds about 290,000 distinct CDR3 sequences, with roughly a quarter as singletons. The sequenced sample consisted of blood. The origin of the receptors is a woman aged 70-85 years in good health.

The rearrangement links TRBV20-1 to TRBJ1-2, with D possibly being TRBD1 (5 bases). Trimming left V 1 base short and J 4 bases short, with 10 bases between. Germline loops: CDR1 DFQATT, CDR2 SNEGSKA (reference sequence). CDR3 length: 13 amino acids. The CDR3 DNA follows: TGCAGTGCTAGAGGGGGCCCTCGCTATGGCTACACCTTC. Residues: CSARGGPRYGYTF.

The rearrangement joins TRBV6-5 to TRBJ1-1; D remains ambiguous. Per the germline V gene, CDR1 is MNHEY and CDR2 is SVGAGI. Trimming shortened V by 3 bases and J by 1 base, and 12 bases separated the two germline ends. This CDR3 comprises 15 residues. CDR3 amino acids: CASSYAAEWNTEAFF. CDR3 coding DNA: TGTGCCAGCAGTTATGCAGCAGAGTGGAACACTGAAGCTTTCTTT.

This clonotype was recorded a few times. This chain joins TRBV6-5 and TRBJ2-5; D unresolved. The CDR3 sequence is 15 residues long. V was cut by 0 bases and J by 3 bases, with 11 bases left in between. CDR1 and CDR2 (germline): MNHEY, SVGAGI. CDR3 amino acids: CASSYSRPIKETQYF. The CDR3 bases are TGTGCCAGCAGTTACTCGAGACCCATCAAAGAGACCCAGTACTTC.

This clonotype was counted ten times or more. The rearrangement joins TRBV28 to TRBJ1-2, with D tentatively TRBD1 (5 bases). V was pared by 2 bases and J by 5 bases, with 9 bases between. CDR1 is MDHEN and CDR2 is SYDVKM in the germline V gene. This CDR3 has 13 amino acids. The CDR3 sequence is CASSLQGGYGYTF. In DNA, the CDR3 is TGTGCCAGCAGTTTACAGGGAGGGTATGGCTACACCTTC.

The V call is TRBV28, the J call TRBJ2-1; D may match TRBD1 or TRBD2 (5 bases each). Germline CDR1 is MDHEN and CDR2 is SYDVKM. The CDR3 is 19 residues long. V dropped 7 bases and J dropped 1 base, with 26 bases sitting between them. The CDR3 spells CASMGPSERNHFSYNEQFF. The DNA of the CDR3 is TGTGCCAGCATGGGACCCTCGGAGCGGAACCACTTTTCCTACAATGAGCAGTTCTTC.

J is TRBJ2-1 and V is TRBV7-2; 14 bases are a match to TRBD2. The CDR3 runs 19 residues. From germline, CDR1 is SGHTA and CDR2 FQGNSA. V shed 2 bases and J 6 bases; nucleotides not matched to a gene: 12. This chain's CDR3 is CASSLILGTSGRSSNEQFF. The CDR3, as DNA: TGTGCCAGCAGCTTAATATTAGGGACTAGCGGGAGAAGTAGCAATGAGCAGTTCTTC.

The chain is built from TRBV15 and TRBJ2-4; 9 bases align to TRBD2. The CDR3 length is 16 residues. Looked up from germline, CDR1 is LNHNV and CDR2 is YYDKDF (reference sequence). The J segment lost 7 bases and the V segment lost 1 base, leaving 8 bases of the junction unmatched. In DNA form, the CDR3 reads TGTGCCACCAGCAGAGGCATAGCGGGAGAGGGTAACATTCAGTACTTC. Protein: CATSRGIAGEGNIQYF.

This clonotype was detected many times. The chain joins TRBV14 to TRBJ2-1, with unresolved D. The CDR3 is made up of 15 amino acids. CDR1 SGHDN and CDR2 FVKESK come from the germline V gene. V shed 1 base and J shed 5 bases, with 12 bases lying between them. CDR3 nucleotides: TGTGCCAGCAGCCAAGTTGCAGGCCGAGACAATGAGCAGTTCTTC. Translation gives CASSQVAGRDNEQFF.